This T cell receptor beta chain was recovered during a study of shared clonotypes between healthy human individuals (dated by TCRdb to 2018 to 2020). In terms of the full investigation: A few men and two women, aged 18 to 49 years, made up the cohort. For each donor, three plates each were used for CD4 naive and CD4 memory, two plates were used for CD8 naive, and one plate was used for CD8 memory. To estimate repertoire size and how much clonotype sharing occurs between individuals, the study deeply sequenced the blood TCR repertoires of several healthy adults. To increase sequencing depth and limit assay-specific biases, TCR repertoire library preparation and sequencing were carried out by different laboratories using diverse techniques. Between about 0.8 and 9 billion PBMCs per donor were obtained by leukapheresis.

Healthy HIV-negative adults with no recently reported acute infections or vaccinations were included as donors. Every donor was a Caucasian adult residing in Nashville, Tennessee, USA. CD4+ T cells were enriched by magnetic negative selection; naive cells were then positively selected on CD45RA, and the negative fraction formed the memory subset. After blood collection by leukapheresis, PBMCs were isolated using Ficoll-Histopaque density gradient centrifugation and then cryopreserved in the vapor phase of liquid nitrogen. Purity and quantity of every magnetically sorted T cell population were checked by analytical flow cytometry. Each sorted fraction had its genomic DNA isolated and then quantified by UV absorbance on a Nanodrop 2000c. Using the deep immunoSEQ assay, multiplex PCR amplified TCR CDR3 regions from genomic DNA. Genomic DNA extracted from each cell subset was distributed evenly over all wells of several immunoSEQ 96-well plates, and each plate served as one replicate. Each replicate PCR for sorted subsets received around 200 ng genomic DNA, equal to about 30,000 T cell genomes. The purified libraries were quantified using a Qubit 3.0 fluorometer, sized with a Bioanalyzer 2100, and then quantified again using the KAPA Library Quantification kit. A separate single-read 150-cycle Illumina NextSeq 550 flow cell was used to sequence each immunoSEQ 96-well plate. Per the source publication's procedure: Because only junctional sequences without quality scores were contained in the immunoSEQ output, filtering matching that applied to full-length reads could not be performed. Sequences were annotated with PyIR, a Python wrapper for IgBLAST v1.9, and V/J genes and CDR3 were assigned using IMGT germline references. Reads were filtered out if the reads had weak V/J assignments (E-value above 1e-6), no CDR3, stop codons, out-of-frame junctions, or ambiguous translated residues. V3J clonotypes were defined by identical inferred V gene, J gene, and CDR3 amino acid sequence. Percentage overlap between repertoires was calculated by dividing the number of shared unique clonotypes by the size of the smaller repertoire. Richness of each repertoire was evaluated using RTK rarefaction, the Chao1 estimator, and Recon v2.1 estimates of unobserved clonotypes. Generation probabilities for all TCRbeta clonotypes obtained by the gDNA method from a handful of donors were computed using OLGA. TCRdb re-hosts the immuneACCESS table, in-frame sequences only. Its copies lack some clones; in the studies checked, an unresolved V gene accounts for under half of them, and the cause for the rest is not known. Clone size and V and J calls were adopted from that table, with D and trimming inferred from the DNA. The sample yields some 2.4 million clones; approximately 93% were counted once. 0.36% of the sample comes from the top ten.

General conclusions and limits of the study: When a few donors were compared, the shared fraction of clonotypes was 5% to 6.5% for naive CD4, about 4% for naive CD8, 2.3% for memory CD4, and less than 0.5% for memory CD8. Naive subsets generally had larger estimated clonotype richness than memory subsets did. Pairwise subsampling led to the expectation that sequencing depth would affect the degree of clonotype sharing among donors. Because the study included only a small number of donors, the genetic and exposure-history diversity represented was limited. Compared with non-shared clonotypes, the clonotypes found in all four sorted-subset donors had higher generation probabilities. Sampling was restricted to blood, and TCR repertoires in tissue are likely to differ from TCR repertoires in blood. Incomplete sequencing was indicated by rarefaction of sorted-subset datasets, despite the large sequencing depth.

As for this clone: No antigen is known for it. No qualities accompany the bases; no much larger clone lies one base away.

From a lookup of the germline V gene (reference sequence), CDR1 and CDR2 are PRHDT and FYEKMQ. Including the terminal cysteine and phenylalanine, the CDR3 comprises 14 residues. Kept here is only the CDR3 DNA, which spans 42 bases and is read in frame from base 1. Trimming at the junction amounts to 4 bases on V and 3 bases on J, and the germline ends lie 12 bases apart. The sample consisted of naive CD4+ T cells from PBMCs. The cell subset or site tag for this specimen amounts to: CD45RA+ positively selected. This receptor was obtained from a man between 18 and 29 years old in good health. Some clones in this sample may be carry-over from other donors' samples. The sequence links TRBV13 to TRBJ1-1; the D gene is unclear. The CDR3 has the sequence CASSSGFLDTEAFF. The DNA reads TGTGCCAGCAGCTCCGGGTTTTTGGACACTGAAGCTTTCTTT. Joined to the reference TRBV13 and TRBJ1-1 proteins, this CDR3 gives the full variable domain: AAGVIQSPRHLIKEKRETATLKCYPIPRHDTVYWYQQGPGQDPQFLISFYEKMQSDKGSIPDRFSAQQFSDYHSELNMSSLELGDSALYFCASSSGFLDTEAFFGQGTRLTVV.